This TCR beta chain is drawn from a study of blood T cell repertoires in COVID-19. Overall study context: PBMCs, B-cell-depleted T cells, or T cells provided the cDNA or gDNA that made up the material.

Per the original methods: Amplified reference gene primers provided the basis for estimating nucleated cell counts. Profiled with immunoSEQ multiplex PCR; TCRdb holds only in-frame clones, not every one. V and J calls and clone size follow that table, whereas D and trimming were derived from the DNA. Found here are 150,000 to 200,000 clones, roughly nine tenths of them singletons; the top ten hold 20%. This CDR3 region has 14 residues. V lost 4 bases, J lost 1 base, and 3 bases stayed unmatched. The germline gives CDR1 SGHRS, CDR2 YFSETQ. The genes are TRBV5-1 and TRBJ1-1; TRBD1 agrees at 8 bases. This clonotype originated in a man aged 70 or older with active or convalescent COVID-19. The source material was peripheral blood. This chain's CDR3 is CASSRQGTNTEAFF. In nucleotides, the CDR3 is TGCGCCAGCAGCCGACAGGGGACGAACACTGAAGCTTTCTTT.